This TCR beta chain was obtained from a study of T cells after yellow fever vaccination. Whole-study findings and limits: By day 5 rather than day 15, the secondary response had peaked, though it was weaker.

This clonotype was counted many times. Its antigen is not known. The authors made TCR cDNA by 5'RACE template switching, adding a universal primer site and UMIs. From the 5' RACE reads, TCRdb called clonotypes with MiXCR, one entry per CDR3 protein. This sample carries roughly 330,000 distinct CDR3 sequences, roughly 4% of them seen once, and the ten largest clones take 20% to 25%. The J segment lost 3 bases and the V segment lost 1 base, leaving 2 bases of the junction unmatched. Germline CDR1 is MGHRA and CDR2 is YSYEKL. The CDR3 has 14 residues. This clonotype was sampled from a man between 18 and 29 years old who received the YFV17D yellow fever vaccine. The sequenced sample was PBMCs, obtained 5 days after the yellow fever booster vaccination. The rearrangement links TRBV4-1 to TRBJ1-2; TRBD1 matches 7 bases. The CDR3 DNA reads TGCGCCAGCAGCCAAGCCGGGACAGACTATGGCTACACCTTC. Translation gives CASSQAGTDYGYTF.